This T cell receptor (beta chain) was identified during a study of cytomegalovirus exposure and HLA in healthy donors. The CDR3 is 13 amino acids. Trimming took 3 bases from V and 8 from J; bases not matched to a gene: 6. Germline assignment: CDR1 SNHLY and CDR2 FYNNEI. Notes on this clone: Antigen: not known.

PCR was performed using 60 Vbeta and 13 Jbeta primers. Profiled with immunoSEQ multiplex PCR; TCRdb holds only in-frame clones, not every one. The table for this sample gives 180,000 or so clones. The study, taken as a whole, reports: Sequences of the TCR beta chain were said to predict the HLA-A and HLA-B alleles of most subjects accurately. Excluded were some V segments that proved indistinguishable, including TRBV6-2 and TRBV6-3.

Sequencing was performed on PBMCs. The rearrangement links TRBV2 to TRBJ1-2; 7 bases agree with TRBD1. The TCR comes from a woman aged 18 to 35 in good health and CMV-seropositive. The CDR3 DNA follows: TGTGCCAGCAGTGATGCAGGGGGAGGCGGCTACACCTTC. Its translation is CASSDAGGGGYTF.